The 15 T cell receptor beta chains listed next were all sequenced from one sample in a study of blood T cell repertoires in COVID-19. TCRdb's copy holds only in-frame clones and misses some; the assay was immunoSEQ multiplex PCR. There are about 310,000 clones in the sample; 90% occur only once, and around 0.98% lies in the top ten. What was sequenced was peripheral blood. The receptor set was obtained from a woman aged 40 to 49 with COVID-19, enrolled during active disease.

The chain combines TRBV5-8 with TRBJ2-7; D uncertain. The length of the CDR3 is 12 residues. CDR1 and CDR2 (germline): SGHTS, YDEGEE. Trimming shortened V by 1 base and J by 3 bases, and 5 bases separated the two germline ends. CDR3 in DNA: TGTGCCAGCAGCTTGCTCTTCTACGAGCAGTACTTC. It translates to CASSLLFYEQYF.

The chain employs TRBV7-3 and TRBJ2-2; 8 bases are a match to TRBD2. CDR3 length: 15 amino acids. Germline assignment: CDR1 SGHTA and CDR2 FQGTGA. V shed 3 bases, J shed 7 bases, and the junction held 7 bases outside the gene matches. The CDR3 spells CASSFSGAKGGELFF. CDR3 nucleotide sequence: TGTGCCAGCAGCTTTAGCGGGGCCAAGGGCGGGGAGCTGTTTTTT.

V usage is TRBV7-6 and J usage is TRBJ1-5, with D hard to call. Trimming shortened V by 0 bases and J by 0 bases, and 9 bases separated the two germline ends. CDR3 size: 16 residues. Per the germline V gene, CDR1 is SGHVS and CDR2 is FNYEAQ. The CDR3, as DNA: TGTGCCAGCAGCTTAGCGGGAGGACTTAGCAATCAGCCCCAGCATTTT. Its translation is CASSLAGGLSNQPQHF.

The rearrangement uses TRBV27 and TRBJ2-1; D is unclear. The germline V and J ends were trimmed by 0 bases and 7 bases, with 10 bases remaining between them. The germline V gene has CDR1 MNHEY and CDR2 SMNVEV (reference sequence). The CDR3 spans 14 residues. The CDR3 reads CASSLSSSLNEQFF. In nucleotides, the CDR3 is TGTGCCAGCAGTTTATCTTCCTCCCTTAATGAGCAGTTCTTC.

CDR3 amino acids: CASSPFSGSGTDTQYF. The DNA for the CDR3 is TGCGCCAGCAGCCCTTTTAGCGGGAGTGGCACAGATACGCAGTATTTT. The V call is TRBV4-3, the J call TRBJ2-3, with 9 bases fitting TRBD2. The CDR3 extends over 16 amino acids. V dropped 4 bases and J dropped 1; count of bases not matched to a gene: 6. Germline V gene lookup returns CDR1 LGHNA and CDR2 YSLEER.

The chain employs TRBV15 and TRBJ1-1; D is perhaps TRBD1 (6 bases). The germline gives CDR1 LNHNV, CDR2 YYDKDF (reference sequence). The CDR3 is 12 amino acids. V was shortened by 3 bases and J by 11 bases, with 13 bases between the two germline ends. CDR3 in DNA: TGTGCCACCAGCAGTACAGGGAGTATGGCTTTCTTT. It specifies CATSSTGSMAFF.

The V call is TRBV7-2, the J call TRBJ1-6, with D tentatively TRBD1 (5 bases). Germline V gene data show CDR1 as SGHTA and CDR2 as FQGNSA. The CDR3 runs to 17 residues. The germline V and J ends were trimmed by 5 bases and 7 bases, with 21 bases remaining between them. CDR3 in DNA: TGTGCCAGCAGCCTAAGATCGGGGGGTGCGGAAAATTCACCCCTCCACTTT. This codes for CASSLRSGGAENSPLHF.

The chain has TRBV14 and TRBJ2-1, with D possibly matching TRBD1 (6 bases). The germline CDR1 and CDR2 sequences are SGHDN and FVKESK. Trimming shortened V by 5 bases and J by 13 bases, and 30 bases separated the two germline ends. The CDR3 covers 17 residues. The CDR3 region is CASSSRGGPRIYHHQFF. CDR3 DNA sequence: TGTGCCAGCAGCTCCCGAGGGGGACCTAGAATATACCACCACCAGTTCTTC. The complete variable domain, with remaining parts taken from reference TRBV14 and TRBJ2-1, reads EAGVTQFPSHSVIEKGQTVTLRCDPISGHDNLYWYRRVMGKEIKFLLHFVKESKQDESGMPNNRFLAERTGGTYSTLKVQPAELEDSGVYFCASSSRGGPRIYHHQFFGPGTRLTVL.

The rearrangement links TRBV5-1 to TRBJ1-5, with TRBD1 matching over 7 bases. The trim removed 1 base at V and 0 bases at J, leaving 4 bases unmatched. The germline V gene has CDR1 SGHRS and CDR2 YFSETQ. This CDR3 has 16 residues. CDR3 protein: CASSLSTGDSNQPQHF. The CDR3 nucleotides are TGCGCCAGCAGCTTGAGTACAGGGGATAGCAATCAGCCCCAGCATTTT.

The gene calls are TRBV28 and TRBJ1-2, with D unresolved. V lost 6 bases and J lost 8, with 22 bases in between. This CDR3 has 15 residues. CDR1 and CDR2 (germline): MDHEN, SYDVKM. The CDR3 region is CASSRYLERARGYTF. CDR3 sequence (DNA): TGTGCCAGCAGCCGGTATCTTGAGAGGGCTCGGGGCTACACCTTC.

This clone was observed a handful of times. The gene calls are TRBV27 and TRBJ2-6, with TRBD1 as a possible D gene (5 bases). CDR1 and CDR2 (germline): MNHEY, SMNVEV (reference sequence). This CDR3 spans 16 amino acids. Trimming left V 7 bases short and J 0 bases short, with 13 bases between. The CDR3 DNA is TGTGCCAGCAATGACAGCCCGCCCTCTGGGGCCAACGTCCTGACTTTC. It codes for CASNDSPPSGANVLTF.

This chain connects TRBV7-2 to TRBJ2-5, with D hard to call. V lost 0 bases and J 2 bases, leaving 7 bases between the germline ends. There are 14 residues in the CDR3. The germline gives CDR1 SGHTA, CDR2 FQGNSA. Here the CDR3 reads CASSLAPGQETQYF. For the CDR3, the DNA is TGTGCCAGCAGCTTAGCGCCAGGTCAAGAGACCCAGTACTTC.

The CDR3 sequence: CASSPRLGTGATLGANVLTF. CDR3 nucleotides: TGTGCCAGCAGCCCTCGTTTGGGGACAGGGGCTACTCTTGGGGCCAACGTCCTGACTTTC. This chain links TRBV21-1 with TRBJ2-6; TRBD1 is the table's D call and was not checked against the DNA. TRBV21-1 has pseudogene status. This CDR3 has 20 amino acids.

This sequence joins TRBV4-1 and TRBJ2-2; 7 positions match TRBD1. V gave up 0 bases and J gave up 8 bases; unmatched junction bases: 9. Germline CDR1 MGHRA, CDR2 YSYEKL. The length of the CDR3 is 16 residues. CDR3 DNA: TGCGCCAGCAGCCAAGATGACAGGGCGGAGTGGGGGGAGCTGTTTTTT. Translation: CASSQDDRAEWGELFF.

CDR3 nucleotide sequence: TGTGCCACCAGTGATGCCCGCGTATCCTACGAGCAGTACTTC. This gives the protein CATSDARVSYEQYF. This rearrangement joins TRBV24-1 to TRBJ2-7; no clear D. The V and J ends lost 3 bases and 1 base respectively, with 9 bases between them. The CDR3 loop spans 14 amino acids. CDR1 and CDR2 (germline): KGHDR, SFDVKD.